The T cell receptor beta chain described here comes from a study of T cells after somatic rescue of genetic block. V was shortened by 1 base and J by 7 bases, with 3 bases between the two germline ends. From germline, CDR1 is SGHDN and CDR2 FVKESK. This CDR3 comprises 11 residues. This clone was detected only a few times. Libraries were prepared by immunoSEQ multiplex PCR; TCRdb keeps only in-frame clonotypes and omits some of them. This repertoire shows under 7,500 clones, about 86% found once; its top ten account for roughly 25%. The sequence came from a boy younger than 18. The sequenced sample was peripheral blood mononuclear cells (PBMCs). This rearrangement joins TRBV14 to TRBJ2-3; no definite D call. CDR3 sequence: CASSQVNTQYF. CDR3 sequence (DNA): TGTGCCAGCAGCCAAGTGAATACGCAGTATTTT.